These 20 T cell receptor beta chains were sequenced from one sample in a study of tumor and adjacent non-tumor tissue in lung cancer (dated by TCRdb to 2017 to 2018). RNA was extracted from bulk unsorted tissue and checked for quality with a NanoDrop ND-1000 and an Agilent 2100. Normal lung samples were distant non-tumor tissue taken more than 3 cm from the tumor edge. The protocol used for the library was multiplex PCR. These reads were obtained on an Illumina HiSeq 2500. Following protocols modified from ARM-PCR, the researchers constructed TCRbeta libraries through three rounds of nested PCR with primers (Table S4). TCRdb reprocessing: public reads trimmed at Q25 with fastp, clones called with MiXCR, in-frame beta chains kept. One record per CDR3 amino acid sequence lists the most common genes and DNA. The sample table contains about 48,000 distinct CDR3 sequences; only one count was recorded for 64% of them. Jointly, the top ten make up roughly 30% of the sample.

The specimen was distant non-tumor lung tissue. These receptors were collected from a woman in her sixties or seventies with non-small cell lung cancer.

A remark on this clonotype: This may stem from a read error, because a much larger clone lies one nucleotide away. The rearrangement uses TRBV7-8 and TRBJ1-1; the match to TRBD1 covers 10 bases. The CDR3 is made up of 14 amino acids. Germline loops: CDR1 SGHVS, CDR2 FQNEAQ. As DNA, the CDR3 is TGTGCCAGCGCAAAGACAGGGGGCAACAGTGAAGCTTTCTTT. Translating it yields CASAKTGGNSEAFF.

Comments on this clonotype: One base away lies a much larger clone, so this may be a sequencing read error. The chain joins TRBV12-3 or TRBV12-4 to TRBJ2-7; TRBD2 aligns across 12 bases. This CDR3 comprises 16 residues. CDR3 DNA: TGTGGCACCAGTGCAACTCTAGCGGGAGGGCCCTACGAGCAGTACTTC. This codes for CGTSATLAGGPYEQYF.

This clonotype has only one observation. One junction end disagrees with the germline gene, perhaps due to a read error. CDR3 sequence reads: CANSNGQDYDQYF. The CDR3 coding sequence is TGTGCCAACAGCAACGGACAGGACTACGATCAGTACTTC. V gene TRBV6-2 or TRBV6-3 combines with J gene TRBJ2-7, with D possibly matching TRBD1 (7 bases). CDR3 length equals 13 residues. Germline loops: CDR1 MNHEY, CDR2 SVGEGT.

Concerning this clonotype itself: The junction differs from germline at one of its ends, possibly a read error. V and J are TRBV6-1 and TRBJ2-7; TRBD2 matches at 9 bases. The CDR3 covers 15 residues. The V gene's germline CDR1 is MNHNS and CDR2 SASEGT. CDR3 residues: CASSEDISGSYEQYF. The CDR3 coding sequence is TGTGCCAGCAGTGAAGATATTAGCGGGAGTTACGAACAGTACTTC.

Details on this clonotype: Here the CDR3 omits its conserved ending phenylalanine or tryptophan, so a read error is the likely source. V and J are TRBV6-1 and TRBJ2-3, with 8 bases identical to TRBD2. V shed 4 bases, J shed 4 bases, and the junction held 10 bases outside the gene matches. The CDR3 spans 16 residues. CDR1 and CDR2 (germline): MNHNS, SASEGT. The CDR3 loop is CASSAREGPSPDTQYS. DNA of the CDR3: TGTGCCAGCAGTGCCCGGGAGGGCCCCTCTCCAGATACGCAGTATTCT.

As for this clonotype: A much larger clone is a single base away; this may be a read error. J is TRBJ1-1 and V is TRBV5-1; possible D gene TRBD1, 6 bases. The CDR3 contains 14 residues. CDR1 is SGHRS and CDR2 is YFSETQ in the germline V gene. Between the trimmed V and J ends, which lost 4 bases and 3 bases, there was a span of 13 bases. CDR3 amino acids: CASSIAGEYTEAFF. The CDR3 DNA reads as TGCGCCAGCAGCATAGCAGGGGAGTACACTGAAGCTTTCTTT.

A remark on this clonotype: A clone one base away is much larger, so this may be a read error. This chain joins TRBV20-1 and TRBJ1-4, with D perhaps TRBD1 (6 bases). CDR1 is DFQATT and CDR2 is SNEGSKA in the germline V gene (reference sequence). The CDR3 has 15 residues. Written as DNA, the CDR3 is TGCTGTGCTAGCCCGGTCAGGGGTGGCAATGAAAAACTGTTTTTT. As protein: CCASPVRGGNEKLFF.

This clonotype is medium-sized by share. This chain connects TRBV28 to TRBJ1-1, with D unclear. Looked up from germline, CDR1 is MDHEN and CDR2 is SYDVKM. V gave up 2 bases and J gave up 0 bases, with 10 bases separating them. This CDR3 has 15 residues. The CDR3 DNA follows: TGTGCCAGCAGTTTAAACCCTCCAATGAACACTGAAGCTTTCTTT. Protein: CASSLNPPMNTEAFF. The variable domain in full, with the rest retrieved from reference TRBV28 and TRBJ1-1, is DVKVTQSSRYLVKRTGEKVFLECVQDMDHENMFWYRQDPGLGLRLIYFSYDVKMKEKGDIPEGYSVSREKKERFSLILESASTNQTSMYLCASSLNPPMNTEAFFGQGTRLTVV.

The rearrangement uses TRBV21-1 and TRBJ1-6. TRBV21-1 is flagged as a pseudogene. The CDR3 loop spans 16 amino acids. The CDR3 DNA is TGTGCCAGCAACAAACGGATGGGGTATAATAATTCACCCATCCACTTT. Translated: CASNKRMGYNNSPIHF.

The chain joins TRBV28 to TRBJ1-1; D might be TRBD1 (6 bases). Germline V gene lookup returns CDR1 MDHEN and CDR2 SYDVKM. CDR3 length: 13 amino acids. Trimming shortened V by 6 bases and J by 5 bases, and 13 bases separated the two germline ends. In DNA, the CDR3 is TGTGCCAGCAGCCGGGGGGCGGCGACTGAAGCTTTCTTT. It specifies CASSRGAATEAFF.

This clonotype is labeled large (0.1 to 1%). DNA of the CDR3: TGCGCCAGCACCGGACACCTTAATGAAAAACTGTTTTTT. Its protein product is CASTGHLNEKLFF. The chain uses TRBV10-2 and TRBJ1-4, with D perhaps matching TRBD1 (5 bases). The V end was cut by 7 bases, the J end by 4 bases, with 10 bases between. Germline V gene sequence: CDR1 WSHSY, CDR2 SAAADI. The CDR3 runs 13 residues.

This chain uses TRBV12-3 or TRBV12-4 with TRBJ2-7; 7 nucleotides line up with TRBD2. This CDR3 spans 14 amino acids. The V segment lost 5 bases and the J segment 3 bases; nucleotides outside the gene matches: 7. CDR3 amino acids: CASSQGLTVYEQYF. The CDR3 DNA reads TGTGCCAGCAGTCAGGGACTAACGGTCTACGAGCAGTACTTC.

Comments on this clonotype: A much larger clone sits a single nucleotide away, making a read error possible. The chain recombines TRBV5-1 with TRBJ1-2; D is uncertain. The CDR3 is 13 residues long. Germline V gene lookup returns CDR1 SGHRS and CDR2 YFSETQ. This CDR3 is CTSSLEGNYGYTF. The CDR3, as DNA: TGCACCAGCAGCTTGGAAGGGAACTATGGCTACACCTTC.

The chain combines TRBV4-2 with TRBJ2-1, with 10 bases matching TRBD2. The V gene end was trimmed by 4 bases and the J gene end by 4 bases; junction bases not matched to a gene: 10. In germline, CDR1 is LGHNA, CDR2 YNFKEQ. The CDR3 is made up of 17 amino acids. The CDR3 DNA reads as TGTGCCAGCAGCCCATGGGCGGGACTAGCGTCTTACAATGAGCAGTTCTTC. This gives the protein CASSPWAGLASYNEQFF.

This clonotype was counted many times. The CDR3 protein is CASSLGVWETQYF. In DNA form, the CDR3 reads TGTGCCAGCAGTTTAGGGGTCTGGGAGACCCAGTACTTC. The chain joins TRBV28 to TRBJ2-5; D unclear. Trimming took off 2 bases at V and 5 bases at J, with 9 bases between the two ends. CDR3 length: 13 amino acids. Looked up from germline, CDR1 is MDHEN and CDR2 is SYDVKM. Full variable domain (rest looked up from reference TRBV28 and TRBJ2-5): DVKVTQSSRYLVKRTGEKVFLECVQDMDHENMFWYRQDPGLGLRLIYFSYDVKMKEKGDIPEGYSVSREKKERFSLILESASTNQTSMYLCASSLGVWETQYFGPGTRLLVL.

This clonotype was recorded many times. The chain uses TRBV29-1 and TRBJ2-3; D gene uncertain. V gave up 5 bases and J gave up 0 bases, with 9 bases separating them. The CDR3 loop spans 13 amino acids. Germline V CDR1 and CDR2: SQVTM, ANQGSEA. The CDR3 is CSVHPKSTDTQYF. Written as DNA, the CDR3 is TGCAGCGTTCACCCCAAGAGCACAGATACGCAGTATTTT.

This clonotype was observed a few times. Likely a read error: the CDR3 ends without its conserved phenylalanine or tryptophan. The CDR3 nucleotides are TGTGCAAGCAGTCATTCGGGAGTTGACTATGGCTACACCTCC. Protein: CASSHSGVDYGYTS. V usage is TRBV11-1 and J usage is TRBJ1-2; D is undetermined. The CDR3 is 14 amino acids. Per the germline V gene, CDR1 is SGHAT and CDR2 is FQDESV (reference sequence).

The V and J genes are TRBV7-3 and TRBJ2-7; D might be TRBD2 (6 bases). The V end was cut by 5 bases, the J end by 0 bases, with 17 bases between. Germline V gene sequence: CDR1 SGHTA, CDR2 FQGTGA. This CDR3 has 16 residues. This CDR3 reads CASSPPGVESSYEQYF. DNA of the CDR3: TGTGCCAGCAGCCCTCCGGGAGTGGAGAGCTCCTACGAGCAGTACTTC.

In the case of this clonotype: The junction departs from germline at one end; a sequencing error may be responsible. Here the CDR3 DNA reads TGCAATGCTCCAGAAAGTATTTCAGAGACCCAGTACTTC. It codes for CNAPESISETQYF. This rearrangement joins TRBV20-1 to TRBJ2-5; D gene unclear. CDR1 is DFQATT, CDR2 SNEGSKA, per germline (reference sequence). The CDR3 spans 13 residues.

Note on this clonotype: The CDR3 ends on some other residue instead of the conserved phenylalanine or tryptophan, so this is likely a read error. The V call is TRBV28, the J call TRBJ1-2, with a possible D match to TRBD1 (6 bases). Germline assignment: CDR1 MDHEN and CDR2 SYDVKM. Trimming took off 5 bases at V and 4 bases at J, with 14 bases between the two ends. The CDR3 consists of 14 residues. CDR3 sequence: CASSNLQGSYGYTS. The CDR3 DNA sequence: TGTGCCAGCAGTAACTTACAGGGATCCTATGGCTACACCTCC.